A single sample is the source of the 6 T cell receptor beta chains below, sequenced in a study of T cell repertoires in cytomegalovirus infection. Their antigens remain unidentified. One entry per CDR3 protein results from TCRdb running MiXCR on the reads. The table shows 250,000 to 300,000 distinct CDR3 sequences, with approximately 22% occurring only once. Here the sequenced sample was cultured PBMCs, taken from culture after CMV antigen stimulation. The receptors come from a human donor in good health (CMV status not recorded). Some clones in this sample may be carry-over from other donors' samples.

The V call is TRBV28, the J call TRBJ1-2, with 7 bases aligning to TRBD1. Germline V gene data show CDR1 as MDHEN and CDR2 as SYDVKM. J gave up 4 bases and V 5 bases, and 7 bases lay outside the gene matches. The CDR3 spans 14 residues. CDR3 DNA: TGTGCCAGCAGTCCCGGACAGGTTGGCTATGGCTACACCTTC. Its protein is CASSPGQVGYGYTF.

The chain carries TRBV29-1 and TRBJ1-1; 7 nucleotides agree with TRBD1. The V gene's germline CDR1 is SQVTM and CDR2 ANQGSEA. The CDR3 runs 11 residues. J gave up 5 bases and V 5 bases, and 2 bases lay outside the gene matches. CDR3 sequence: CSVPGGTEAFF. In nucleotides, the CDR3 is TGCAGCGTTCCAGGGGGAACTGAAGCTTTCTTT.

The V call is TRBV27, the J call TRBJ2-7, with D tentatively TRBD2 (6 bases). Germline CDR1 and CDR2: MNHEY and SMNVEV (reference sequence). V lost 1 base and J 0 bases, leaving 13 bases between the germline ends. The CDR3 is 16 residues long. In nucleotides, the CDR3 is TGTGCCAGCAGTTTATGGGGGATGGGGGGCTCCTACGAGCAGTACTTC. Its protein product is CASSLWGMGGSYEQYF.

This clonotype came up a few times. The CDR3 bases are TGTGCCAGCAGTTCCCCGACAGGGGGCCACGAGCCGGACTACGAGCAGTACGTC. Translation: CASSSPTGGHEPDYEQYV. The chain is built from TRBV27 and TRBJ2-7; 10 bases match TRBD1. The germline V gene encodes CDR1 MNHEY and CDR2 SMNVEV (reference sequence). This CDR3 spans 18 amino acids. The V gene end was trimmed by 4 bases and the J gene end by 3 bases; junction bases not matched to a gene: 15.

This sequence joins TRBV7-2 and TRBJ1-1; D ambiguous. V lost 5 bases, J lost 6 bases, and 19 bases lay in between. The CDR3 length is 15 residues. Germline assignment: CDR1 SGHTA and CDR2 FQGNSA. The DNA for the CDR3 is TGTGCCAGCAGCGTAGTCTCGGGGATACGGTCTGAAGCTTTCTTT. Protein: CASSVVSGIRSEAFF.

The chain is built from TRBV15 and TRBJ2-1; 14 nucleotides agree with TRBD2. Germline V gene sequence: CDR1 LNHNV, CDR2 YYDKDF (reference sequence). The CDR3 loop spans 19 amino acids. Trimming removed 3 bases from V and 12 bases from J; junction bases left unmatched: 19. The CDR3 DNA sequence: TGTGCCACCAGCAGGCCGGGACTAGCGGGAGAAGGGGATAATATGGGGCAGTTCTTC. This codes for CATSRPGLAGEGDNMGQFF.